One and the same sample provided the 20 T cell receptor beta chains below, sequenced in a study of OX40 agonist ivuxolimab in advanced cancers. The assay was immunoSEQ multiplex PCR, and TCRdb's table has in-frame clones only and misses some. The table has about 56,000 clones, approximately 82% seen once. The source material was CD4+ or CD8+ T cells sorted from blood, sampled in a trial of the OX40 agonist ivuxolimab. The receptors derive from an adult with an advanced solid tumor such as melanoma, head and neck, liver or kidney cancer.

The rearrangement uses TRBV6-6 and TRBJ1-1; no reliable D call. From germline, CDR1 is MNHNY and CDR2 SVGAGI (reference sequence). The V gene lost 5 bases and the J gene lost 1 base, with 11 bases spanning the gap. This CDR3 is built from 14 residues. CDR3 in amino acids: CASSPRQGNTEAFF. The DNA for the CDR3 is TGTGCCAGCAGTCCCCGCCAAGGGAACACTGAAGCTTTCTTT.

This sequence joins TRBV27 and TRBJ1-5; D unclear. This CDR3 comprises 15 residues. Germline lookup yields CDR1 MNHEY and CDR2 SMNVEV (reference sequence). V was pared by 5 bases and J by 5 bases, with 16 bases between. CDR3 protein: CASSRISDLDQPQHF. The CDR3 DNA reads TGTGCCAGCAGTCGCATATCGGACCTCGATCAGCCCCAGCATTTT.

DNA of the CDR3: TGTGCCAGCAGCTTAGATGGGAGTTATGGCTACACCTTC. Amino acids: CASSLDGSYGYTF. This sequence joins TRBV11-2 and TRBJ1-2, with no clear D. The CDR3 is 13 amino acids. The V gene lost 0 bases and the J gene lost 5 bases, with 7 bases spanning the gap. The germline V gene has CDR1 SGHAT and CDR2 FQNNGV.

The gene calls are TRBV11-3 and TRBJ1-3; a weak D match, TRBD1 (5 bases). From germline, CDR1 is SGHNT and CDR2 YENEEA. Trimming removed 4 bases at V and 2 bases at J, with 9 bases between. The CDR3 is 14 amino acids. The CDR3 here is CASSSQAPGNTIYF. As DNA, the CDR3 is TGTGCCAGCAGCTCACAGGCTCCTGGAAACACCATATATTTT.

The chain links TRBV6-1 to TRBJ1-2, with D possibly being TRBD1 (6 bases). Trimming cost V 7 bases and J 4 bases, with 13 bases left between them. The CDR3 runs to 13 residues. CDR1 and CDR2 (germline): MNHNS, SASEGT. In nucleotides, the CDR3 is TGTGCCAGCAAGGAGAGACAGGTCTATGGCTACACCTTC. Amino acids: CASKERQVYGYTF.

The chain combines TRBV28 with TRBJ1-2; D unresolved. Looked up from germline, CDR1 is MDHEN and CDR2 is SYDVKM. This CDR3 contains 12 residues. V was shortened by 7 bases and J by 4 bases, with 10 bases between the two germline ends. CDR3 bases: TGTGCCAGCACGGACTCCCCCTATGGCTACACCTTC. This codes for CASTDSPYGYTF.

This clone was recorded a few times. The rearrangement joins TRBV19 to TRBJ2-1, with 10 bases lining up with TRBD2. This CDR3 is built from 15 residues. Trimming cost V 1 base and J 4 bases; bases outside gene matches: 1. The germline V gene has CDR1 LNHDA and CDR2 SQIVND (reference sequence). The CDR3 loop is CASSIGTSGYNEQFF. CDR3 in DNA: TGTGCCAGTAGTATAGGGACTAGCGGATACAATGAGCAGTTCTTC.

V and J are TRBV19 and TRBJ2-7; D is tentatively TRBD1 or TRBD2 (5 bases each). V was clipped by 7 bases and J by 2 bases, with 21 bases between them. Germline lookup yields CDR1 LNHDA and CDR2 SQIVND (reference sequence). The CDR3 loop spans 16 amino acids. In nucleotides, the CDR3 is TGTGCCAGTAAGGGGCGGGCCGGTAACAGCGCCTACGAGCAGTACTTC. Translated: CASKGRAGNSAYEQYF.

V and J are TRBV19 and TRBJ1-1; D is ambiguous. With 10 bases removed from V and 5 bases from J, the gap between germline ends came to 17 bases. This CDR3 comprises 13 residues. Germline V CDR1 and CDR2: LNHDA, SQIVND (reference sequence). The CDR3 DNA sequence: TGTGCCACCCAATCGGAGCGAGGGACTGAAGCTTTCTTT. It yields the protein CATQSERGTEAFF.

CDR3 sequence: CASSLSRARGTDTQYF. The CDR3 coding sequence is TGCGCCAGCAGCTTGAGCAGGGCGAGGGGCACAGATACGCAGTATTTT. The chain links TRBV5-1 to TRBJ2-3; D may be TRBD1 or TRBD2 (5 bases each). The CDR3 extends over 16 amino acids. Germline V gives CDR1 SGHRS, CDR2 YFSETQ. With 1 base removed from V and 1 base from J, the gap between germline ends came to 13 bases. The full variable domain, its missing parts supplied by reference TRBV5-1 and TRBJ2-3, is KAGVTQTPRYLIKTRGQQVTLSCSPISGHRSVSWYQQTPGQGLQFLFEYFSETQRNKGNFPGRFSGRQFSNSRSEMNVSTLELGDSALYLCASSLSRARGTDTQYFGPGTRLTVL.

This rearrangement joins TRBV7-8 to TRBJ1-5; TRBD1 might be the D (5 bases). This CDR3 contains 16 residues. V was clipped by 4 bases and J by 6 bases, with 19 bases between them. CDR1 SGHVS and CDR2 FQNEAQ come from the germline V gene. The CDR3 is CASSSGGAGVTQPQHF. The CDR3 DNA sequence: TGTGCCAGCAGCTCTGGAGGGGCGGGGGTCACTCAGCCCCAGCATTTT.

Of note for this clone: The conserved phenylalanine or tryptophan normally closing the CDR3 is absent here, so this likely arose from a read error. CDR3 amino acids: CASSTNPDRGQGNTEAFL. CDR3 DNA: TGTGCCAGCAGCACCAATCCGGACAGGGGGCAGGGGAACACTGAAGCTTTCCTT. The chain couples TRBV9 to TRBJ1-1; the match to TRBD1 covers 11 bases. The ends lost 4 bases at V and 1 base at J; junction bases unmatched: 12. The length of the CDR3 is 18 residues. Germline lookup yields CDR1 SGDLS and CDR2 YYNGEE.

This clone has more than one count but fewer than ten. The rearrangement joins TRBV7-9 to TRBJ2-7; the D gene is possibly TRBD2 (7 bases). V shed 8 bases and J shed 4 bases, with 18 bases lying between them. Germline-derived CDR1 and CDR2 are SEHNR and FQNEAQ (reference sequence). This CDR3 comprises 14 residues. CDR3 amino acids: CASGRTGGLYEQYF. As DNA, the CDR3 is TGTGCCAGCGGCCGGACGGGGGGCCTTTACGAGCAGTACTTC.

The chain carries TRBV14 and TRBJ1-1; TRBD1 might be the D (5 bases). The CDR3 has 14 amino acids. V shed 3 bases and J shed 0 bases, with 8 bases lying between them. The germline V gene has CDR1 SGHDN and CDR2 FVKESK. The CDR3 spells CASSQAGMNTEAFF. The CDR3 bases are TGTGCCAGCAGCCAGGCAGGGATGAACACTGAAGCTTTCTTT. The variable domain in full, with the rest retrieved from reference TRBV14 and TRBJ1-1, is EAGVTQFPSHSVIEKGQTVTLRCDPISGHDNLYWYRRVMGKEIKFLLHFVKESKQDESGMPNNRFLAERTGGTYSTLKVQPAELEDSGVYFCASSQAGMNTEAFFGQGTRLTVV.

This chain uses TRBV7-3 with TRBJ2-1; 10 bases align to TRBD2. The germline V gene encodes CDR1 SGHTA and CDR2 FQGTGA. Unmatched junction bases numbered 10, after V lost 0 bases and J lost 8 bases. CDR3 length equals 17 residues. CDR3 in amino acids: CASSLTGWASGSYEQFF. The DNA for the CDR3 is TGTGCCAGCAGCTTAACCGGGTGGGCTAGCGGGAGCTATGAGCAGTTCTTC.

This chain connects TRBV5-1 to TRBJ1-1; maybe TRBD1 (6 bases). Germline CDR1 is SGHRS and CDR2 is YFSETQ. V lost 2 bases and J lost 4, with 15 bases in between. The CDR3 has 15 residues. Here the CDR3 reads CASSLKTGGGTEAFF. The DNA of the CDR3 is TGCGCCAGCAGCTTAAAAACGGGAGGGGGCACTGAAGCTTTCTTT.

This chain connects TRBV5-4 to TRBJ1-2; D may be TRBD1 (6 bases). The germline V gene encodes CDR1 SGHNT and CDR2 YYREEE (reference sequence). With 0 bases removed from V and 1 base from J, the gap between germline ends came to 10 bases. CDR3 size: 15 residues. The CDR3 DNA reads TGTGCCAGCAGCTTGGCTCGGACAGTTAACTATGGCTACACCTTC. This translates into CASSLARTVNYGYTF.

V is TRBV7-2 and J is TRBJ2-1; the D is unclear. Trimming removed 1 base from V and 10 bases from J, with 5 bases in between. The CDR3 totals 11 residues. Germline lookup yields CDR1 SGHTA and CDR2 FQGNSA. The DNA for the CDR3 is TGTGCCAGCAGCTTAGTAAGCGAGCAGTTCTTC. Its translation is CASSLVSEQFF. The full variable domain, completed using reference TRBV7-2 and TRBJ2-1, is GAGVSQSPSNKVTEKGKDVELRCDPISGHTALYWYRQSLGQGLEFLIYFQGNSAPDKSGLPSDRFSAERTGGSVSTLTIQRTQQEDSAVYLCASSLVSEQFFGPGTRLTVL.

The rearrangement uses TRBV27 and TRBJ2-3; 7 nucleotides match TRBD2. The V gene's germline CDR1 is MNHEY and CDR2 SMNVEV (reference sequence). Trimming removed 2 bases from V and 2 bases from J; junction bases left unmatched: 7. The CDR3 runs 16 residues. This CDR3 is CASSLGLADLTDTQYF. The CDR3 DNA sequence: TGTGCCAGCAGTTTAGGGCTAGCGGACCTCACAGATACGCAGTATTTT.

This clone was recorded a few times. J is TRBJ1-1 and V is TRBV5-5; possible D gene TRBD1, 6 bases. This CDR3 has 14 residues. CDR1 is SGHKS, CDR2 YYEKEE, per germline (reference sequence). Trimming removed 2 bases at V and 8 bases at J, with 16 bases between. CDR3 sequence reads: CASSFRMTGTEAFF. The CDR3 region has the DNA TGTGCCAGCAGCTTCCGCATGACCGGGACAGAAGCTTTCTTT.